One and the same sample provided the 25 T cell receptor beta chains below, sequenced in a study of OX40 agonist ivuxolimab in advanced cancers. Libraries were prepared by immunoSEQ multiplex PCR; TCRdb keeps only in-frame clonotypes and omits some of them. The sample records 97,000 or so clones, 90% being singletons. The source material was CD4+ or CD8+ T cells sorted from blood, sampled in a trial of the OX40 agonist ivuxolimab. Receptors were obtained from an adult with an advanced solid tumor such as melanoma, head and neck, liver or kidney cancer.

This sequence joins TRBV7-2 and TRBJ2-2, with D tentatively TRBD1 or TRBD2 (5 bases each). CDR1 is SGHTA and CDR2 is FQGNSA in the germline V gene. With 5 bases removed from V and 2 bases from J, the gap between germline ends came to 9 bases. This CDR3 has 14 amino acids. This CDR3 is CASSRGLNTGELFF. CDR3 DNA sequence: TGTGCCAGCAGCCGGGGCCTAAACACCGGGGAGCTGTTTTTT.

This clone appeared once. The V call is TRBV5-1, the J call TRBJ2-7; possible D gene TRBD1, 6 bases. Trimming stripped 3 bases from V and 1 base from J, with 14 bases between. CDR3 size: 15 residues. Germline values: CDR1 SGHRS, CDR2 YFSETQ. The CDR3 DNA follows: TGCGCCAGCAGCTACGGACAGCTCGGTTCCTACGAGCAGTACTTC. As protein: CASSYGQLGSYEQYF.

As to this clone: The identical CDR3 is also encoded by other nucleotide sequences in the sample. This sequence joins TRBV7-6 and TRBJ2-1; 13 positions agree with TRBD2. The CDR3 spans 16 residues. Trimming removed 0 bases from V and 4 bases from J; junction bases left unmatched: 0. Looked up from germline, CDR1 is SGHVS and CDR2 is FNYEAQ. CDR3 region: CASSLAGLAGYNEQFF. The CDR3 DNA sequence: TGTGCCAGCAGCTTAGCGGGACTAGCGGGATACAATGAGCAGTTCTTC.

The J gene is TRBJ1-1, the V gene TRBV5-1; 7 bases are a match to TRBD1. Trimming took 3 bases from V and 5 from J; bases not matched to a gene: 10. This CDR3 contains 15 residues. Germline V gene data show CDR1 as SGHRS and CDR2 as YFSETQ. The CDR3 reads CASSSTPTGRTEAFF. The CDR3 DNA reads as TGCGCCAGCAGCTCCACCCCGACAGGGCGGACTGAAGCTTTCTTT.

The chain is built from TRBV5-4 and TRBJ2-3, with 13 bases identical to TRBD2. Germline-derived CDR1 and CDR2 are SGHNT and YYREEE (reference sequence). This CDR3 has 16 residues. V shed 4 bases and J 4 bases; nucleotides not matched to a gene: 6. The CDR3 region has the DNA TGTGCCAGCAGCCCCAGACTAGCGGGAGGCTCAGATACGCAGTATTTT. As protein: CASSPRLAGGSDTQYF. Using reference TRBV5-4 and TRBJ2-3 for the parts outside the CDR3, the full variable domain is ETGVTQSPTHLIKTRGQQVTLRCSSQSGHNTVSWYQQALGQGPQFIFQYYREEENGRGNFPPRFSGLQFPNYSSELNVNALELDDSALYLCASSPRLAGGSDTQYFGPGTRLTVL.

The CDR3 loop is CASSLRHRDRVLVNEQFF. The CDR3 DNA sequence: TGTGCCAGCAGTTTAAGACACCGGGACAGGGTCCTAGTCAATGAGCAGTTCTTC. J is TRBJ2-1 and V is TRBV28; 9 bases agree with TRBD1. In germline, CDR1 is MDHEN, CDR2 SYDVKM. The CDR3 is 18 residues long. V lost 2 bases, J lost 6 bases, and 14 bases stayed unmatched.

The chain recombines TRBV9 with TRBJ1-2; 8 bases are shared with TRBD1. CDR1 is SGDLS and CDR2 is YYNGEE in the germline V gene. Trimming at V came to 6 bases and at J to 6 bases, leaving 10 bases not matched to a gene. CDR3 size: 14 residues. The CDR3 loop is CASNLGTGEDGYTF. CDR3 DNA: TGTGCCAGCAACCTTGGGACAGGAGAGGATGGCTACACCTTC.

This sequence joins TRBV9 and TRBJ2-3; possibly TRBD2 for D (6 bases). There are 14 residues in the CDR3. Germline-derived CDR1 and CDR2 are SGDLS and YYNGEE. V was cut by 0 bases and J by 5 bases, with 10 bases left in between. The CDR3 reads CASSVDGSRDTQYF. DNA for the CDR3: TGTGCCAGCAGCGTAGACGGGAGTAGAGATACGCAGTATTTT. The full variable domain, its missing parts supplied by reference TRBV9 and TRBJ2-3, is DSGVTQTPKHLITATGQRVTLRCSPRSGDLSVYWYQQSLDQGLQFLIQYYNGEERAKGNILERFSAQQFPDLHSELNLSSLELGDSALYFCASSVDGSRDTQYFGPGTRLTVL.

The chain links TRBV5-6 to TRBJ1-1; a possible D gene is TRBD1 (6 bases). V lost 1 base and J 1 base, leaving 17 bases between the germline ends. Germline V gene data show CDR1 as SGHDT and CDR2 as YYEEEE. The CDR3 contains 17 residues. The CDR3, as DNA: TGTGCCAGCAGCTTGCGGATCATTTCGGACAGGAACACTGAAGCTTTCTTT. Translated: CASSLRIISDRNTEAFF.

The chain joins TRBV28 to TRBJ2-7; D gene uncertain. Trimming stripped 6 bases from V and 6 bases from J, with 6 bases between. Germline CDR1 reads MDHEN; CDR2 reads SYDVKM. This CDR3 is 10 amino acids long. As DNA, the CDR3 is TGTGCCAGCAGCCAAACCGAGCAGTACTTC. It specifies CASSQTEQYF. The entire variable domain, with the rest obtained from reference TRBV28 and TRBJ2-7, is as follows: DVKVTQSSRYLVKRTGEKVFLECVQDMDHENMFWYRQDPGLGLRLIYFSYDVKMKEKGDIPEGYSVSREKKERFSLILESASTNQTSMYLCASSQTEQYFGPGTRLTVT.

This clone was seen a single time. The V gene is TRBV28, the J gene TRBJ1-1; no clear D. CDR1 is MDHEN and CDR2 is SYDVKM in the germline V gene. Trimming left V 4 bases short and J 1 base short, with 10 bases between. This CDR3 is 14 amino acids long. The CDR3 protein is CASSSGGSNTEAFF. CDR3 nucleotide sequence: TGTGCCAGCAGTTCGGGAGGCTCGAACACTGAAGCTTTCTTT.

The rearrangement joins TRBV16 to TRBJ2-1, with no clear D. Germline V gene lookup returns CDR1 KGHSY and CDR2 FQNENV. With 3 bases removed from V and 9 bases from J, the gap between germline ends came to 12 bases. The CDR3 is 13 residues long. The CDR3, as DNA: TGTGCCAGCAGCCACCCTCCCATGATTGAGCAGTTCTTC. Translating it yields CASSHPPMIEQFF.

V usage is TRBV30 and J usage is TRBJ1-6; 8 bases are shared with TRBD1. The CDR3 sequence is 14 residues long. J gave up 10 bases and V 3 bases, and 8 bases lay outside the gene matches. Germline V gene sequence: CDR1 GTSNPN, CDR2 SVGIG (reference sequence). In DNA form, the CDR3 reads TGTGCCTGGAGCCAAGACAGGGGTCAATCACCCCTCCACTTT. Translation: CAWSQDRGQSPLHF.

The chain has TRBV5-4 and TRBJ1-2, with D maybe TRBD1 (5 bases). Germline CDR1 and CDR2: SGHNT and YYREEE (reference sequence). The germline V and J ends were trimmed by 7 bases and 7 bases, with 23 bases remaining between them. The CDR3 loop spans 15 amino acids. The CDR3 DNA reads as TGTGCCAGCCGACCCAGGGCTATTGAGGGGAGTGGCTACACCTTC. This codes for CASRPRAIEGSGYTF.

V usage is TRBV21-1 and J usage is TRBJ2-1; the table's TRBD2 call for D was not verified on the DNA. TRBV21-1 is marked as a pseudogene. This CDR3 is built from 17 residues. CDR3 in amino acids: CASSKVGGGLAVDEQFF. The CDR3 DNA follows: TGTGCCAGCAGCAAGGTGGGCGGGGGACTAGCGGTCGATGAGCAGTTCTTC.

The CDR3 bases are TGCGCCAGCAGCGCGGACAGATTCTATGGCTACACCTTC. This encodes CASSADRFYGYTF. V usage is TRBV5-1 and J usage is TRBJ1-2; tentatively, D is TRBD1 (6 bases). Germline V CDR1 and CDR2: SGHRS, YFSETQ. V lost 4 bases and J 4 bases, leaving 11 bases between the germline ends. The CDR3 is 13 residues long. The full variable domain, rest sourced from reference TRBV5-1 and TRBJ1-2, is KAGVTQTPRYLIKTRGQQVTLSCSPISGHRSVSWYQQTPGQGLQFLFEYFSETQRNKGNFPGRFSGRQFSNSRSEMNVSTLELGDSALYLCASSADRFYGYTFGSGTRLTVV.

V and J are TRBV6-1 and TRBJ1-1, with D perhaps matching TRBD1 (5 bases). The CDR3 length is 14 residues. CDR1 MNHNS and CDR2 SASEGT come from the germline V gene. V lost 6 bases and J lost 2, with 13 bases in between. CDR3 residues: CASRLSGLNTEAFF. CDR3 nucleotides: TGTGCCAGCAGATTATCAGGGCTAAACACTGAAGCTTTCTTT.

The genes are TRBV15 and TRBJ1-2; 7 bases match TRBD1. Unmatched junction bases numbered 13, after V lost 4 bases and J lost 8 bases. The CDR3 is 15 amino acids. Germline CDR1 LNHNV, CDR2 YYDKDF (reference sequence). The CDR3 DNA sequence: TGTGCCACCAGCATTGGGGCAGGGGGAATCAGAGGCTACACCTTC. As protein: CATSIGAGGIRGYTF.

V and J are TRBV27 and TRBJ2-2, with no clear D. Trimming removed 0 bases from V and 1 base from J, with 6 bases in between. The CDR3 is 15 residues long. The germline CDR1 and CDR2 sequences are MNHEY and SMNVEV (reference sequence). CDR3: CASSLSRLNTGELFF. In nucleotides, the CDR3 is TGTGCCAGCAGTTTATCCAGGCTGAACACCGGGGAGCTGTTTTTT.

The rearrangement uses TRBV4-2 and TRBJ2-1; D is perhaps TRBD2 (5 bases). Trimming shortened V by 1 base and J by 8 bases, and 12 bases separated the two germline ends. The CDR3 totals 14 residues. From germline, CDR1 is LGHNA and CDR2 YNFKEQ. For the CDR3, the DNA is TGTGCCAGCAGCCAAGGTAACGACTATCATGAGCAGTTCTTC. Translated, it gives CASSQGNDYHEQFF.

This chain links TRBV9 with TRBJ2-3, with 10 bases fitting TRBD2. Per germline, CDR1 SGDLS and CDR2 YYNGEE. Unmatched junction bases numbered 4, after V lost 4 bases and J lost 2 bases. CDR3 length equals 15 residues. In DNA, the CDR3 is TGTGCCAGCAGCAATAGCGGGAGGACCACAGATACGCAGTATTTT. Translation gives CASSNSGRTTDTQYF. Full variable domain (remainder filled in from reference TRBV9 and TRBJ2-3): DSGVTQTPKHLITATGQRVTLRCSPRSGDLSVYWYQQSLDQGLQFLIQYYNGEERAKGNILERFSAQQFPDLHSELNLSSLELGDSALYFCASSNSGRTTDTQYFGPGTRLTVL.

The V and J genes are TRBV29-1 and TRBJ1-1; 7 bases fit TRBD1. Germline V CDR1 and CDR2: SQVTM, ANQGSEA. CDR3 length: 14 amino acids. Trimming cost V 4 bases and J 1 base; bases outside gene matches: 6. This CDR3 reads CSVVPGQTNTEAFF. In DNA form, the CDR3 reads TGCAGCGTTGTACCGGGACAGACGAACACTGAAGCTTTCTTT.

This chain uses TRBV6-6 with TRBJ2-7, with D possibly matching TRBD2 (5 bases). Germline loops: CDR1 MNHNY, CDR2 SVGAGI (reference sequence). The germline V and J ends were trimmed by 2 bases and 6 bases, with 14 bases remaining between them. The CDR3 has 14 residues. CDR3 sequence (DNA): TGTGCCAGCAGTTACCCGGAGGCCCCCGCCGAGCAGTACTTC. This encodes CASSYPEAPAEQYF.

The genes are TRBV28 and TRBJ1-4; no reliable D call. CDR3 length: 11 residues. Germline CDR1 and CDR2: MDHEN and SYDVKM. With 1 base removed from V and 6 bases from J, the gap between germline ends came to 0 bases. CDR3 DNA sequence: TGTGCCAGCAGTTTATATGAAAAACTGTTTTTT. It translates to CASSLYEKLFF.

The CDR3 is CASSSRAGSSYEQYF. CDR3 nucleotide sequence: TGTGCCAGCAGCTCCCGGGCCGGCAGCTCCTACGAGCAGTACTTC. J is TRBJ2-7 and V is TRBV7-6; D not resolved. V was cut by 4 bases and J by 0 bases, with 13 bases left in between. This CDR3 is built from 15 residues. The germline CDR1 and CDR2 sequences are SGHVS and FNYEAQ.